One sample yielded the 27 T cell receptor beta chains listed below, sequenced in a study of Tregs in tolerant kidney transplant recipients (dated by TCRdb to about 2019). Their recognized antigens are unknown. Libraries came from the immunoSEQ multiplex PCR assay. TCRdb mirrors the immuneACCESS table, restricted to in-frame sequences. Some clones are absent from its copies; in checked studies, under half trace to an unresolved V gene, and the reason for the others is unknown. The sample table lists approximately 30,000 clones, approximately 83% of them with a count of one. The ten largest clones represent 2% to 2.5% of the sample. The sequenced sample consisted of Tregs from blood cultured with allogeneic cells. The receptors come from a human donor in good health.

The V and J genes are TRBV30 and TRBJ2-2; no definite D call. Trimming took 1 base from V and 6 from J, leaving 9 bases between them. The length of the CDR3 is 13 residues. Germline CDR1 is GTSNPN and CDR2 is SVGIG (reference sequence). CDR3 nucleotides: TGTGCCTGGAGTGAGGGTGTCCCCGGGGAGCTGTTTTTT. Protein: CAWSEGVPGELFF.

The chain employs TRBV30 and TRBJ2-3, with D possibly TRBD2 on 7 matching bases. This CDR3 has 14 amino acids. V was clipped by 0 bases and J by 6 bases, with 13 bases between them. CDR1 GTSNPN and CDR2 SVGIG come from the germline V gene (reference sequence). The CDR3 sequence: CAWSVQGGRDTQYF. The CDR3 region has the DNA TGTGCCTGGAGTGTACAGGGAGGGCGGGATACGCAGTATTTT.

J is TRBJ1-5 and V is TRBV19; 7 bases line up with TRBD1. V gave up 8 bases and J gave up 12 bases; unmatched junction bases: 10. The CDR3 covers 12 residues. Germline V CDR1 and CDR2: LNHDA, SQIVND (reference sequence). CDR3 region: CASSETGRSQHF. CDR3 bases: TGTGCCAGTTCAGAGACAGGGAGAAGCCAGCATTTT.

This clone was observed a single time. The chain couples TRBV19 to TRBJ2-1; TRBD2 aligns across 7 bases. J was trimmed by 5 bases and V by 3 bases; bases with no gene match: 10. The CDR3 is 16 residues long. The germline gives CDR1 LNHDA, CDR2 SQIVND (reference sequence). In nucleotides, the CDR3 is TGTGCCAGTAGTATCTTAGGGCTAGCGGTTAACAATGAGCAGTTCTTC. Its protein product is CASSILGLAVNNEQFF.

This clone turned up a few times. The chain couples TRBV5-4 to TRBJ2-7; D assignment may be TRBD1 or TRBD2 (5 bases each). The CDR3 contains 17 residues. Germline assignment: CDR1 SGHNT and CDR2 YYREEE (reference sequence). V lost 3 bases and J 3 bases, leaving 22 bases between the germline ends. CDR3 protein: CASSYGLEAQEYYEQYF. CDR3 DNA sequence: TGTGCCAGCAGCTACGGGCTGGAGGCACAGGAATACTACGAGCAGTACTTC.

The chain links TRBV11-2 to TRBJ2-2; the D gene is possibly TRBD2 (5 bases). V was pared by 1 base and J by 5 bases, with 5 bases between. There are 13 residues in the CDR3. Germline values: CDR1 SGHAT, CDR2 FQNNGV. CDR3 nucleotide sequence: TGTGCCAGCAGCTTAGCGGGGACCGGGGAGCTGTTTTTT. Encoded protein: CASSLAGTGELFF.

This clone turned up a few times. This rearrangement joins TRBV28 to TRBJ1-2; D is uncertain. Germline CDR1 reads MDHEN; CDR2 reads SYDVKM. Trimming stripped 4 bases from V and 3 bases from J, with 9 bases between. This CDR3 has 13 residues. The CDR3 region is CASSSEPHYGYTF. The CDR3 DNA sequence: TGTGCCAGCAGTTCGGAGCCACACTATGGCTACACCTTC.

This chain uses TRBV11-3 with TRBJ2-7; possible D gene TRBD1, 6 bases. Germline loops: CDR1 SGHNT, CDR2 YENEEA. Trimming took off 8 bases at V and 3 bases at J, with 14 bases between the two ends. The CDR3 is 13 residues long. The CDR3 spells CASGTYRNYEQYF. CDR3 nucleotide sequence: TGTGCCAGCGGGACATACCGAAACTACGAGCAGTACTTC.

CDR3 region: CASSQDPPRGAYEQYF. The CDR3 bases are TGCGCCAGCAGCCAAGACCCCCCAAGAGGCGCCTACGAGCAGTACTTC. The chain has TRBV4-1 and TRBJ2-7; D uncertain. Per germline, CDR1 MGHRA and CDR2 YSYEKL. The ends were cut back, 0 bases at V and 2 bases at J, with 14 bases in the middle. The CDR3 is 16 residues long.

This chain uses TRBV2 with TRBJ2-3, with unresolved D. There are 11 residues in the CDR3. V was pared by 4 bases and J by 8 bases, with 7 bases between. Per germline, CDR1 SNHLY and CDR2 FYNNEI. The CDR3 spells CASSVVGTQYF. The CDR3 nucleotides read TGTGCCAGCAGTGTCGTGGGTACGCAGTATTTT.

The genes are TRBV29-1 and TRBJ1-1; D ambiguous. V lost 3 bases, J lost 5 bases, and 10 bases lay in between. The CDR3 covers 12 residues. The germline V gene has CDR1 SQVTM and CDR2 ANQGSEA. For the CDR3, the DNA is TGCAGCGTTGATTCGGGAAAAACTGAAGCTTTCTTT. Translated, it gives CSVDSGKTEAFF. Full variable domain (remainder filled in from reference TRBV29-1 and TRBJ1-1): SAVISQKPSRDICQRGTSLTIQCQVDSQVTMMFWYRQQPGQSLTLIATANQGSEATYESGFVIDKFPISRPNLTFSTLTVSNMSPEDSSIYLCSVDSGKTEAFFGQGTRLTVV.

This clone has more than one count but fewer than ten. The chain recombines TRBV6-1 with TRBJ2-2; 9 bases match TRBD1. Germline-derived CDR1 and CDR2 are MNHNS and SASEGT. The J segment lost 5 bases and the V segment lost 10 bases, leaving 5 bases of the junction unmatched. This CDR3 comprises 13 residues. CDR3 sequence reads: CANRQGETGELFF. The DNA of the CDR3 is TGTGCCAACCGACAGGGGGAAACCGGGGAGCTGTTTTTT.

The CDR3 sequence: CASSPGTSGTDTQYF. Written as DNA, the CDR3 is TGTGCCAGCTCACCCGGGACTAGCGGCACAGATACGCAGTATTTT. V gene TRBV18 combines with J gene TRBJ2-3; 10 nucleotides match TRBD2. Germline CDR1 KGHSH, CDR2 LQKENI. This CDR3 spans 15 amino acids. V lost 3 bases to trimming and J lost 1 base; unmatched junction nucleotides: 1.

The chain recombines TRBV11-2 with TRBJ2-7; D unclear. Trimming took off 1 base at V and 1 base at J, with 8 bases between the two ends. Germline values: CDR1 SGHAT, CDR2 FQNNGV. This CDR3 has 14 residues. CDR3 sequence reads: CASSLGTLSYEQYF. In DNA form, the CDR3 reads TGTGCCAGCAGCTTAGGGACGTTGTCCTACGAGCAGTACTTC.

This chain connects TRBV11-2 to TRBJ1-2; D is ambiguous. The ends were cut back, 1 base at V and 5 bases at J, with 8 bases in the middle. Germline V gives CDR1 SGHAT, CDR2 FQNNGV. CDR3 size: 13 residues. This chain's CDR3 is CASSLGRHYGYTF. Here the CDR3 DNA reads TGTGCCAGCAGCTTAGGACGGCATTATGGCTACACCTTC.

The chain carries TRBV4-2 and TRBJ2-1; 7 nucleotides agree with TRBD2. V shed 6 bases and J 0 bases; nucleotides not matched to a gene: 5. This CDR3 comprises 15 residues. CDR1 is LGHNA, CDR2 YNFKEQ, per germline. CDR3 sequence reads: CASSFSGVSYNEQFF. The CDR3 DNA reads TGTGCCAGCAGTTTCAGCGGGGTCTCCTACAATGAGCAGTTCTTC.

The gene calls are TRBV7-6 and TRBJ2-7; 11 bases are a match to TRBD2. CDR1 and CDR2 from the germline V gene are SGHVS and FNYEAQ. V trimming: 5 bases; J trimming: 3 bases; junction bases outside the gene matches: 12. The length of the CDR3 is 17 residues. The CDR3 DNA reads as TGTGCCAGCAGCCCCGGAAACAGGACTAGCGGGTACTACGAGCAGTACTTC. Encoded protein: CASSPGNRTSGYYEQYF.

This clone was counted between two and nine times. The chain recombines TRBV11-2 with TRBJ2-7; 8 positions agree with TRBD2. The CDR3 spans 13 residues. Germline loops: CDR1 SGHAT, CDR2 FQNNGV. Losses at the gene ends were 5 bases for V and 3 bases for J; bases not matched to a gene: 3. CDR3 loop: CASSRGGYYEQYF. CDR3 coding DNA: TGTGCCAGCAGCCGGGGGGGGTACTACGAGCAGTACTTC. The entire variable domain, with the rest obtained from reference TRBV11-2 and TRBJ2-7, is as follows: EAGVAQSPRYKIIEKRQSVAFWCNPISGHATLYWYQQILGQGPKLLIQFQNNGVVDDSQLPKDRFSAERLKGVDSTLKIQPAKLEDSAVYLCASSRGGYYEQYFGPGTRLTVT.

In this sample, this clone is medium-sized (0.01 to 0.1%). The CDR3 is CASRIAGNYGYTF. The CDR3 region has the DNA TGTGCCAGCAGGATCGCCGGGAACTATGGCTACACCTTC. The chain uses TRBV6-5 and TRBJ1-2; no firm D call. CDR1 MNHEY and CDR2 SVGAGI come from the germline V gene. Trimming removed 6 bases from V and 2 bases from J, with 10 bases in between. The length of the CDR3 is 13 residues.

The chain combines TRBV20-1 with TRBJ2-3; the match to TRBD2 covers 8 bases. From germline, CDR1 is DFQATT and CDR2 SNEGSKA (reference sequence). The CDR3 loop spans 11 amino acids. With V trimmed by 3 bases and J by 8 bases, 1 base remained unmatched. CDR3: CSASGGGTQYF. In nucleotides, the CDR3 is TGCAGTGCTAGCGGGGGGGGTACGCAGTATTTT.

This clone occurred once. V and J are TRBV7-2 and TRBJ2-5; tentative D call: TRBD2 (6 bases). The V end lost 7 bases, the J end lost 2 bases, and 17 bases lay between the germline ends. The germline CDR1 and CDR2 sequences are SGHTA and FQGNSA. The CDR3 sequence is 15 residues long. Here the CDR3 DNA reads TGTGCCAGCACCCGAGGGGCGGGGTGGCAAGAGACCCAGTACTTC. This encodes CASTRGAGWQETQYF.

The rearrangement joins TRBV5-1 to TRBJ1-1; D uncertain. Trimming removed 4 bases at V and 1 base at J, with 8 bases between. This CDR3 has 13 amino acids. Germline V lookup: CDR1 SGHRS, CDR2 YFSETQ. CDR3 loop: CASSTQSNTEAFF. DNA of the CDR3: TGCGCCAGCAGCACCCAATCGAACACTGAAGCTTTCTTT.

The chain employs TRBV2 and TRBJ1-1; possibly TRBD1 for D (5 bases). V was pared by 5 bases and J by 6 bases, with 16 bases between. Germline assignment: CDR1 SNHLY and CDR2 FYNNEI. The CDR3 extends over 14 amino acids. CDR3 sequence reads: CASSPGTARPEAFF. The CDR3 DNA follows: TGTGCCAGCAGTCCCGGGACGGCGAGGCCTGAAGCTTTCTTT.

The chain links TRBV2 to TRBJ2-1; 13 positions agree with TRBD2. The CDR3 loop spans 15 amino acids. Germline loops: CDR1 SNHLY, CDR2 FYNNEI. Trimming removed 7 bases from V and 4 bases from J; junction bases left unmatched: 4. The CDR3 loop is CASTGLAGVYNEQFF. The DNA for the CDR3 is TGTGCCAGCACCGGACTAGCGGGGGTGTACAATGAGCAGTTCTTC. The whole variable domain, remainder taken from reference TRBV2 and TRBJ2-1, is EPEVTQTPSHQVTQMGQEVILRCVPISNHLYFYWYRQILGQKVEFLVSFYNNEISEKSEIFDDQFSVERPDGSNFTLKIRSTKLEDSAMYFCASTGLAGVYNEQFFGPGTRLTVL.

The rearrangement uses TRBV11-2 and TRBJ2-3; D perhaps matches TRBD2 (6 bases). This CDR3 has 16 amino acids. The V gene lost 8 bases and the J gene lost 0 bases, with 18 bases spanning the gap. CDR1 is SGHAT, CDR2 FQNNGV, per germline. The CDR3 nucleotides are TGTGCCAGCCAGTATCGGGGGTCGACTAGCACAGATACGCAGTATTTT. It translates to CASQYRGSTSTDTQYF. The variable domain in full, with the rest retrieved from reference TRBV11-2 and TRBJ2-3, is EAGVAQSPRYKIIEKRQSVAFWCNPISGHATLYWYQQILGQGPKLLIQFQNNGVVDDSQLPKDRFSAERLKGVDSTLKIQPAKLEDSAVYLCASQYRGSTSTDTQYFGPGTRLTVL.

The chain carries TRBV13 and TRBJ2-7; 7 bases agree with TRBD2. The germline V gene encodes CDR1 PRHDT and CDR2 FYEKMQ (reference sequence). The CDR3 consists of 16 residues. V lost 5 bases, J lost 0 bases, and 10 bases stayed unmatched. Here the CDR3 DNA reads TGTGCCAGCAGCCGCGGGCCGGGGGGTAGCTCCTACGAGCAGTACTTC. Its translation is CASSRGPGGSSYEQYF.

CDR3 amino acids: CAIKGLAGGDTQYF. The CDR3 coding sequence is TGTGCCATCAAAGGACTAGCGGGTGGGGATACGCAGTATTTT. The rearrangement uses TRBV10-3 and TRBJ2-3; 11 bases are shared with TRBD2. The trim removed 7 bases at V and 6 bases at J, leaving 6 bases unmatched. The germline V gene encodes CDR1 ENHRY and CDR2 SYGVKD. CDR3 length equals 14 residues.